These 15 T cell receptor beta chains came from one sample sequenced in a study of T cell responses to AZD1222 COVID-19 vaccine. The table came from immunoSEQ multiplex PCR; TCRdb's copy has only in-frame clones and leaves some out. The data show 140,000 to 150,000 clones, around 92% seen once. Sequenced material: peripheral blood, taken 28 days after the second AZD1222 dose. The receptor source for this set is an adult who received the AZD1222 COVID-19 vaccine.

The chain carries TRBV9 and TRBJ2-2, with 7 bases that match TRBD1. The CDR3 totals 15 residues. CDR1 is SGDLS and CDR2 is YYNGEE in the germline V gene. V shed 4 bases and J 2 bases; nucleotides not matched to a gene: 5. The CDR3 sequence is CASSFGTANTGELFF. DNA of the CDR3: TGTGCCAGCAGCTTCGGGACAGCCAACACCGGGGAGCTGTTTTTT. The whole variable domain, filled in from reference TRBV9 and TRBJ2-2, reads DSGVTQTPKHLITATGQRVTLRCSPRSGDLSVYWYQQSLDQGLQFLIQYYNGEERAKGNILERFSAQQFPDLHSELNLSSLELGDSALYFCASSFGTANTGELFFGEGSRLTVL.

This clone was seen more than once but under ten times. V gene TRBV5-5 combines with J gene TRBJ2-1; D is uncertain. Per the germline V gene, CDR1 is SGHKS and CDR2 is YYEKEE (reference sequence). The CDR3 has 16 residues. With 4 bases removed from V and 0 bases from J, the gap between germline ends came to 14 bases. CDR3 sequence (DNA): TGTGCCAGCAGCAACCGACGGGCGAGCTCCTACAATGAGCAGTTCTTC. Protein sequence: CASSNRRASSYNEQFF.

The chain links TRBV7-8 to TRBJ1-2; 7 bases match TRBD1. Germline CDR1 SGHVS, CDR2 FQNEAQ. The CDR3 loop spans 14 amino acids. V shed 4 bases and J 2 bases; nucleotides not matched to a gene: 4. CDR3 nucleotide sequence: TGTGCCAGCAGCTACGGACAGGAGAACTATGGCTACACCTTC. Translated: CASSYGQENYGYTF. The complete variable domain, with remaining parts taken from reference TRBV7-8 and TRBJ1-2, reads GAGVSQSPRYKVAKRGQDVALRCDPISGHVSLFWYQQALGQGPEFLTYFQNEAQLDKSGLPSDRFFAERPEGSVSTLKIQRTQQEDSAVYLCASSYGQENYGYTFGSGTRLTVV.

The gene calls are TRBV13 and TRBJ2-2; TRBD2 might be the D (6 bases). CDR3 length: 15 amino acids. The germline V and J ends were trimmed by 5 bases and 3 bases, with 13 bases remaining between them. The germline CDR1 and CDR2 sequences are PRHDT and FYEKMQ (reference sequence). This CDR3 is CASSEAGRYTGELFF. Written as DNA, the CDR3 is TGTGCCAGCAGCGAGGCCGGGAGATACACCGGGGAGCTGTTTTTT.

The V call is TRBV6-5, the J call TRBJ2-4, with 7 bases that match TRBD2. The CDR3 is 14 amino acids. V lost 5 bases to trimming and J lost 7 bases; unmatched junction nucleotides: 8. The germline V gene has CDR1 MNHEY and CDR2 SVGAGI. The DNA for the CDR3 is TGTGCCAGCAGTCCTCCGGGCGGGAGCAACATTCAGTACTTC. It translates to CASSPPGGSNIQYF.

V gene TRBV6-2 or TRBV6-3 combines with J gene TRBJ2-7; 8 nucleotides match TRBD2. The V and J ends lost 5 bases and 1 base, in that order; junction bases with no gene match: 16. Germline assignment: CDR1 MNHEY and CDR2 SVGEGT. The CDR3 consists of 18 residues. CDR3 DNA sequence: TGTGCCAGCAGTCCCACCAAACTCCGACTAGCGTCATCCTACGAGCAGTACTTC. This codes for CASSPTKLRLASSYEQYF.

J is TRBJ2-7 and V is TRBV18; 8 positions match TRBD1. The germline V gene has CDR1 KGHSH and CDR2 LQKENI. CDR3 length: 15 amino acids. With V trimmed by 3 bases and J by 1 base, 5 bases remained unmatched. Written as DNA, the CDR3 is TGTGCCAGCTCACCCCGACAGGGGAAATCCTACGAGCAGTACTTC. Its translation is CASSPRQGKSYEQYF.

The chain couples TRBV18 to TRBJ1-2, with D perhaps matching TRBD1 (6 bases). Per the germline V gene, CDR1 is KGHSH and CDR2 is LQKENI. CDR3 length equals 15 residues. The V end lost 4 bases, the J end lost 6 bases, and 18 bases lay between the germline ends. CDR3 loop: CASSQSKTGTNGYTF. The CDR3 region has the DNA TGTGCCAGCTCACAATCAAAAACAGGGACTAATGGCTACACCTTC.

The rearrangement links TRBV6-5 to TRBJ2-1; D is possibly TRBD1 (6 bases). Germline V gene data show CDR1 as MNHEY and CDR2 as SVGAGI. V was shortened by 2 bases and J by 0 bases, with 8 bases between the two germline ends. The CDR3 covers 15 residues. In DNA form, the CDR3 reads TGTGCCAGCAGTTACGGGACACCCTCCTACAATGAGCAGTTCTTC. It specifies CASSYGTPSYNEQFF.

The chain uses TRBV9 and TRBJ2-7, with a tentative D call TRBD2 (6 bases). The CDR3 runs 15 residues. Germline V gives CDR1 SGDLS, CDR2 YYNGEE. V was trimmed by 3 bases and J by 2 bases, leaving 15 bases between them. CDR3 in DNA: TGTGCCAGCAGCGCCGGGACTTCAAATACCTACGAGCAGTACTTC. This translates into CASSAGTSNTYEQYF. The full variable domain, its missing parts supplied by reference TRBV9 and TRBJ2-7, is DSGVTQTPKHLITATGQRVTLRCSPRSGDLSVYWYQQSLDQGLQFLIQYYNGEERAKGNILERFSAQQFPDLHSELNLSSLELGDSALYFCASSAGTSNTYEQYFGPGTRLTVT.

This sequence joins TRBV7-2 and TRBJ1-1; D remains unclear. Trimming pared 1 base from V and 2 bases from J, leaving 5 bases between. CDR3 length: 13 amino acids. CDR1 is SGHTA and CDR2 is FQGNSA in the germline V gene. This CDR3 reads CASSLESNTEAFF. In DNA form, the CDR3 reads TGTGCCAGCAGCTTAGAGTCCAACACTGAAGCTTTCTTT.

The J gene is TRBJ1-6, the V gene TRBV6-5; TRBD1 aligns across 9 bases. Germline V gene sequence: CDR1 MNHEY, CDR2 SVGAGI. This CDR3 has 13 residues. With 6 bases clipped from V and 9 bases from J, the junction kept 3 bases outside the gene matches. CDR3 loop: CASRGQGSSPLHF. For the CDR3, the DNA is TGTGCCAGCAGGGGACAGGGCAGTTCACCCCTCCACTTT.

The V and J genes are TRBV5-5 and TRBJ1-4; 7 nucleotides align to TRBD1. Germline V gene data show CDR1 as SGHKS and CDR2 as YYEKEE (reference sequence). Trimming removed 5 bases from V and 5 bases from J; junction bases left unmatched: 6. The CDR3 loop spans 14 amino acids. The DNA for the CDR3 is TGTGCCAGCAGGGGAACAGGGGTCAATGAAAAACTGTTTTTT. Translated, it gives CASRGTGVNEKLFF.

This clone was found once. Additional DNA sequences in this sample encode the identical CDR3. V and J are TRBV27 and TRBJ1-2, with 11 nucleotides matching TRBD1. The germline gives CDR1 MNHEY, CDR2 SMNVEV (reference sequence). The ends lost 3 bases at V and 8 bases at J; junction bases unmatched: 5. The CDR3 loop spans 14 amino acids. This CDR3 reads CASSFGQGAGGYTF. CDR3 sequence (DNA): TGTGCCAGCAGTTTCGGACAGGGGGCAGGAGGCTACACCTTC.

The chain carries TRBV6-5 and TRBJ1-4, with D perhaps TRBD1 (5 bases). The V and J ends lost 2 bases and 6 bases respectively, with 10 bases between them. Germline V gives CDR1 MNHEY, CDR2 SVGAGI. The CDR3 extends over 14 amino acids. The CDR3 is CASSYRGDHEKLFF. CDR3 in DNA: TGTGCCAGCAGTTACAGGGGTGATCATGAAAAACTGTTTTTT.